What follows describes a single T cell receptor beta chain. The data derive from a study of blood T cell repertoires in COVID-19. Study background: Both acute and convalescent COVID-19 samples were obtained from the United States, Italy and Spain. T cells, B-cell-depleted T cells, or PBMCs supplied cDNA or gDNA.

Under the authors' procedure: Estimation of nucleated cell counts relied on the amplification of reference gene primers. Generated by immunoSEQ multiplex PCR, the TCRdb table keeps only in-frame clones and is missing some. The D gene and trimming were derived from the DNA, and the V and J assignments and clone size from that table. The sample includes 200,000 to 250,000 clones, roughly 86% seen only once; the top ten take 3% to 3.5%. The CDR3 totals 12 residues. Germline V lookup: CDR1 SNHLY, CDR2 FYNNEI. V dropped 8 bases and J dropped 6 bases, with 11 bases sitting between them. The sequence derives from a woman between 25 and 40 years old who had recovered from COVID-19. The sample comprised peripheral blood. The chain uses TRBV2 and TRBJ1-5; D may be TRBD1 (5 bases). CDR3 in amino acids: CASSQGAQPQHF. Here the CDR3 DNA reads TGTGCCAGCTCCCAGGGTGCTCAGCCCCAGCATTTT.